This TCR beta chain was documented in a study of T cell responses to AZD1222 COVID-19 vaccine. V dropped 2 bases and J dropped 5; count of bases not matched to a gene: 6. The CDR3 has 16 residues. The V gene's germline CDR1 is MNHEY and CDR2 SVGAGI. Assay: immunoSEQ multiplex PCR; the TCRdb copy retains only in-frame clones and omits some. The table lists approximately 140,000 clones, 80% to 85% of them singletons. This clonotype was sampled from an adult in good health. The chain has TRBV6-5 and TRBJ2-1, with 10 bases matching TRBD2. Sequenced material: peripheral blood, taken on day 0 of MenACWY control vaccination. The CDR3: CASSYKASGGNNEQFF. The CDR3 nucleotides are TGTGCCAGCAGTTACAAGGCTAGCGGGGGTAACAATGAGCAGTTCTTC.